Each of the 7 T cell receptor beta chains below was sequenced from the same sample in a study of shared clonotypes between healthy human individuals. Libraries were prepared by immunoSEQ multiplex PCR; TCRdb keeps only in-frame clonotypes and omits some of them. Here the sample spans more than 600,000 clones, 92% being singletons. Selected positively for CCR7 and CD45RO-negative, naive CD8 cells excluded terminally differentiated effector memory CD45RA+ cells. The specimen sequenced was naive CD8+ T cells sorted from blood. These receptors all stem from a man aged 30 to 45 in good health.

The chain couples TRBV19 to TRBJ1-1; D is perhaps TRBD1 (6 bases). CDR3 length: 13 amino acids. Trimming pared 4 bases from V and 5 bases from J, leaving 11 bases between. Germline V CDR1 and CDR2: LNHDA, SQIVND (reference sequence). The CDR3 DNA reads TGTGCCAGTAGTACACAGGGATGGACTGAAGCTTTCTTT. This codes for CASSTQGWTEAFF.

The rearrangement links TRBV5-1 to TRBJ2-7, with 9 bases fitting TRBD1. The V gene end was trimmed by 5 bases and the J gene end by 5 bases; junction bases not matched to a gene: 14. The V gene's germline CDR1 is SGHRS and CDR2 YFSETQ. This CDR3 is built from 16 residues. In DNA, the CDR3 is TGCGCCAGCAGTAAAGACCCCGGGACAGGGTACCACGAGCAGTACTTC. Its translation: CASSKDPGTGYHEQYF.

The V and J genes are TRBV7-9 and TRBJ1-5; 8 nucleotides agree with TRBD1. Looked up from germline, CDR1 is SEHNR and CDR2 is FQNEAQ (reference sequence). Trimming removed 5 bases from V and 7 bases from J; junction bases left unmatched: 7. CDR3 length: 14 residues. The CDR3 DNA reads TGTGCCAGCAGCCCGACAGGGGAGCCCCAGCCCCAGCATTTT. Translating gives CASSPTGEPQPQHF.

The J gene is TRBJ2-7, the V gene TRBV6-1; TRBD1 agrees at 12 bases. Germline V gene sequence: CDR1 MNHNS, CDR2 SASEGT. The CDR3 has 15 residues. V shed 4 bases and J 3 bases; nucleotides not matched to a gene: 4. The CDR3 spells CASSVGTGGYYEQYF. DNA for the CDR3: TGTGCCAGCAGTGTCGGGACAGGGGGCTACTACGAGCAGTACTTC.

CDR3 sequence reads: CASSVGQGATDTQYF. CDR3 sequence (DNA): TGCGCCAGCAGCGTTGGACAGGGAGCCACAGATACGCAGTATTTT. The chain is built from TRBV5-1 and TRBJ2-3, with 8 bases lining up with TRBD1. The length of the CDR3 is 15 residues. The germline V gene has CDR1 SGHRS and CDR2 YFSETQ. With V trimmed by 4 bases and J by 2 bases, 6 bases remained unmatched.

A few counts support this clone. The chain couples TRBV7-9 to TRBJ2-4; D unclear. Germline loops: CDR1 SEHNR, CDR2 FQNEAQ (reference sequence). The CDR3 covers 13 residues. V lost 3 bases and J lost 8, with 11 bases in between. The CDR3 DNA reads TGTGCCAGCAGCTTGACCCACAGTGACATTCAGTACTTC. Encoded protein: CASSLTHSDIQYF.

In this sample, this clone turned up once. The V call is TRBV4-2, the J call TRBJ1-1, with D tentatively TRBD1 (5 bases). Looked up from germline, CDR1 is LGHNA and CDR2 is YNFKEQ. The CDR3 extends over 14 amino acids. Deletions cut 6 bases from V and 0 bases from J, with 11 bases between. The CDR3 protein is CASSDRAVNTEAFF. The CDR3 coding sequence is TGTGCCAGCAGTGACAGAGCAGTGAACACTGAAGCTTTCTTT.